These 9 T cell receptor beta chains were all obtained from the same sample, sequenced in a study of blood T cell repertoires in COVID-19. Libraries were prepared by immunoSEQ multiplex PCR; TCRdb keeps only in-frame clonotypes and omits some of them. Among 200,000 to 300,000 clones, around nine tenths were seen once, and the ten largest hold around 10%. The sequencing sample was made of peripheral blood. The receptors were gathered from a man aged 40-49 years who had recovered from COVID-19.

The gene calls are TRBV25-1 and TRBJ1-2; D remains unclear. The CDR3 extends over 13 amino acids. Trimming cost V 4 bases and J 0 bases, with 6 bases left between them. CDR1 and CDR2 from the germline V gene are MGHDK and SYGVNS. The chain's CDR3 is CASSAAPNYGYTF. The CDR3 DNA reads TGTGCCAGCAGTGCCGCGCCTAACTATGGCTACACCTTC.

The V and J genes are TRBV5-4 and TRBJ1-2; 9 nucleotides match TRBD1. The CDR3 runs to 14 residues. CDR1 and CDR2 (germline): SGHNT, YYREEE (reference sequence). V shed 0 bases and J 6 bases; nucleotides not matched to a gene: 3. CDR3 bases: TGTGCCAGCAGCTTGGGACAGGGGGGGCATGGCTACACCTTC. It translates to CASSLGQGGHGYTF. The variable domain in full, completed from reference TRBV5-4 and TRBJ1-2, reads ETGVTQSPTHLIKTRGQQVTLRCSSQSGHNTVSWYQQALGQGPQFIFQYYREEENGRGNFPPRFSGLQFPNYSSELNVNALELDDSALYLCASSLGQGGHGYTFGSGTRLTVV.

This clone was recorded once. The chain combines TRBV6-5 with TRBJ1-2; 7 bases fit TRBD1. After removal of 7 bases from V and 1 base from J, the junction contained 6 bases not matched to a gene. The CDR3 totals 14 residues. Looked up from germline, CDR1 is MNHEY and CDR2 is SVGAGI. Here the CDR3 reads CASNPTGNNYGYTF. For the CDR3, the DNA is TGTGCCAGCAACCCGACAGGGAATAACTATGGCTACACCTTC.

The gene calls are TRBV18 and TRBJ2-1; D is ambiguous. Germline assignment: CDR1 KGHSH and CDR2 LQKENI. The CDR3 runs to 12 residues. Trimming shortened V by 3 bases and J by 8 bases, and 8 bases separated the two germline ends. The CDR3 protein is CASSPLSHEQFF. The CDR3 region has the DNA TGTGCCAGCTCACCGTTGAGCCATGAGCAGTTCTTC.

V is TRBV9 and J is TRBJ2-7; 9 nucleotides agree with TRBD2. Germline CDR1 reads SGDLS; CDR2 reads YYNGEE. The CDR3 loop spans 16 amino acids. Unmatched junction bases numbered 12, after V lost 4 bases and J lost 4 bases. The CDR3 nucleotides are TGTGCCAGCAGCACTCAATCCGGGACTAGCCTTTACGAGCAGTACTTC. Protein sequence: CASSTQSGTSLYEQYF.

This sequence joins TRBV7-8 and TRBJ1-3; D is possibly TRBD1 (6 bases). Germline V CDR1 and CDR2: SGHVS, FQNEAQ. The ends were cut back, 5 bases at V and 3 bases at J, with 17 bases in the middle. This CDR3 contains 16 residues. The CDR3 coding sequence is TGTGCCAGCAGCGCAGTTACAGGGATCAGTGGAAACACCATATATTTT. It is translated as CASSAVTGISGNTIYF.

The chain is built from TRBV6-1 and TRBJ1-2; the D gene is possibly TRBD1 (6 bases). Germline-derived CDR1 and CDR2 are MNHNS and SASEGT. V was cut by 2 bases and J by 4 bases, with 14 bases left in between. The CDR3 extends over 15 amino acids. The CDR3 sequence is CASSENPTGRYGYTF. The CDR3, as DNA: TGTGCCAGCAGTGAAAATCCGACAGGACGCTATGGCTACACCTTC.

This CDR3 reads CASSTLGTGNTEAFF. The CDR3 region has the DNA TGTGCCAGTAGTACCCTCGGGACAGGGAACACTGAAGCTTTCTTT. The chain has TRBV19 and TRBJ1-1; the match to TRBD1 covers 8 bases. The trim removed 4 bases at V and 1 base at J, leaving 5 bases unmatched. This CDR3 is built from 15 residues. Germline-derived CDR1 and CDR2 are LNHDA and SQIVND (reference sequence).

This chain connects TRBV7-9 to TRBJ2-7, with 8 bases matching TRBD1. Trimming took 0 bases from V and 3 from J; bases not matched to a gene: 4. The V gene's germline CDR1 is SEHNR and CDR2 FQNEAQ (reference sequence). CDR3 length: 15 residues. CDR3 DNA: TGTGCCAGCAGCTTAGCGGCAGGGGGCGTCTACGAGCAGTACTTC. It yields the protein CASSLAAGGVYEQYF.